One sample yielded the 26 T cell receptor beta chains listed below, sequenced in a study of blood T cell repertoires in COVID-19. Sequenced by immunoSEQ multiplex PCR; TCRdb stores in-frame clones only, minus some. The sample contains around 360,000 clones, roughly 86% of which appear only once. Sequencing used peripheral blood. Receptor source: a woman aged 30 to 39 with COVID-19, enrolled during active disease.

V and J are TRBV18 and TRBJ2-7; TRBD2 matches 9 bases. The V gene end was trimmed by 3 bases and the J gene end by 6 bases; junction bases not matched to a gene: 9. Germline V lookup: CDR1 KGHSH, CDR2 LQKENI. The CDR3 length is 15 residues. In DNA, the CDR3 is TGTGCCAGCTCACCCTACGTGCGGGAGGGCTCCGAGCAGTACTTC. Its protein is CASSPYVREGSEQYF.

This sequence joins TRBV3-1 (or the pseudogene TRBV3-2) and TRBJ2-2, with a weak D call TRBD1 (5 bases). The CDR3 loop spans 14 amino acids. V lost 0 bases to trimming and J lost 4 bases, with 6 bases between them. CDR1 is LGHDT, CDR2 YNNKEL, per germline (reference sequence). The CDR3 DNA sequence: TGTGCCAGCAGCCAAGATGGGGCCACCGGGGAGCTGTTTTTT. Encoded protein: CASSQDGATGELFF.

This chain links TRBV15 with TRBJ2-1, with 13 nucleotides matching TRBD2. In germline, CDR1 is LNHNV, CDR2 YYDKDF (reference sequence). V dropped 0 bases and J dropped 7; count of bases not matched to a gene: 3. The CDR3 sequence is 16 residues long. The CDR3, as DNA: TGTGCCACCAGCAGAGAAGGACTAGCGGGAGCAAATGAGCAGTTCTTC. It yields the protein CATSREGLAGANEQFF.

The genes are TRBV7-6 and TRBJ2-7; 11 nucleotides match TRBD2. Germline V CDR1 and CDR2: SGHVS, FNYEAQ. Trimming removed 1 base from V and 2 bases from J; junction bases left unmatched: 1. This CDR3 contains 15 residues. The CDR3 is CASSLETSGTYEQYF. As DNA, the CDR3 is TGTGCCAGCAGCTTAGAGACTAGCGGGACCTACGAGCAGTACTTC.

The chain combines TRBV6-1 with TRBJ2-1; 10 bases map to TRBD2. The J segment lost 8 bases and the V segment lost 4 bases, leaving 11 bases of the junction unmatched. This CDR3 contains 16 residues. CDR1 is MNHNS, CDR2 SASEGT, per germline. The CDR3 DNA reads TGTGCCAGCAGTGGCCCTAGCGGGAGAAGGGGCGATGAGCAGTTCTTC. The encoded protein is CASSGPSGRRGDEQFF.

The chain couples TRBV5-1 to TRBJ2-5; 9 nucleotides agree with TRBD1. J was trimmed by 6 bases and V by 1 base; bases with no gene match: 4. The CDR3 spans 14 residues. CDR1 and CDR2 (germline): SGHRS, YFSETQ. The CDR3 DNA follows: TGCGCCAGCAGCTTGCCCGGGACAGGGAAGACCCAGTACTTC. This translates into CASSLPGTGKTQYF.

The CDR3 region is CASSLLGQDVSYTF. The CDR3 DNA reads TGTGCCAGCAGTCTCCTAGGACAGGACGTGAGCTACACCTTC. The V call is TRBV28, the J call TRBJ1-2; 7 nucleotides match TRBD1. J was trimmed by 9 bases and V by 5 bases; bases with no gene match: 12. The CDR3 length is 14 residues. Germline V CDR1 and CDR2: MDHEN, SYDVKM.

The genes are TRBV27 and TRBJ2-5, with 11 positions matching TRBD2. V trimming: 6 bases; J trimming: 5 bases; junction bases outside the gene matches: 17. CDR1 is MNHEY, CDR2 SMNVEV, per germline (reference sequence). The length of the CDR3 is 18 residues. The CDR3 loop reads CASSRAPPLAGGTETQYF. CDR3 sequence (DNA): TGTGCCAGCAGCAGAGCTCCCCCTTTAGCGGGAGGGACGGAGACCCAGTACTTC.

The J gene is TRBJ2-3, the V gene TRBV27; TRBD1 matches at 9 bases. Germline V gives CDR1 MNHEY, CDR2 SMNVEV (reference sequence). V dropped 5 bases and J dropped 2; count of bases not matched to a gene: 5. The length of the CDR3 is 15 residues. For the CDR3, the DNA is TGTGCCAGCAGTGCGGGACAGGGTGTCACAGATACGCAGTATTTT. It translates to CASSAGQGVTDTQYF.

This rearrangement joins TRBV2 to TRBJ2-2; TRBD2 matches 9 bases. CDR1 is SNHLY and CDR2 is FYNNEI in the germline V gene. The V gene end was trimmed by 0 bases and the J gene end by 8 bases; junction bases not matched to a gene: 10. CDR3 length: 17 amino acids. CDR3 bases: TGTGCCAGCAGTGAAGCGGTGTTAGCGGGAGTGGGTGGGGAGCTGTTTTTT. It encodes CASSEAVLAGVGGELFF.

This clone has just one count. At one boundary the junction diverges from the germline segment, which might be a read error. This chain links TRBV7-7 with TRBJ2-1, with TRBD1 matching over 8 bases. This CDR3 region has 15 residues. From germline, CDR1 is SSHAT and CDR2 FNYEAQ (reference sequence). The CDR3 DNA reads TGTGCTAGCAGCACTTCTCTCGACAGGGGAACTGAGCAGTTCTTC. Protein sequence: CASSTSLDRGTEQFF.

CDR3 loop: CASSFSDGQPQHF. The CDR3, as DNA: TGTGCCAGCAGCTTTAGCGATGGTCAGCCCCAGCATTTT. The V and J genes are TRBV7-2 and TRBJ1-5; D uncertain. This CDR3 has 13 residues. Trimming stripped 3 bases from V and 6 bases from J, with 9 bases between. Germline CDR1 and CDR2: SGHTA and FQGNSA.

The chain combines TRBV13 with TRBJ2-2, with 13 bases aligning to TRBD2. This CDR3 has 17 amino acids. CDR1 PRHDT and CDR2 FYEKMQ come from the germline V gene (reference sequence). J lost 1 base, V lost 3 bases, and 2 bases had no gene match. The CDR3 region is CASSLGLAGQNTGELFF. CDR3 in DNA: TGTGCCAGCAGCTTGGGACTAGCGGGGCAGAACACCGGGGAGCTGTTTTTT. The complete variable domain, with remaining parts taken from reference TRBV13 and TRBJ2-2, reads AAGVIQSPRHLIKEKRETATLKCYPIPRHDTVYWYQQGPGQDPQFLISFYEKMQSDKGSIPDRFSAQQFSDYHSELNMSSLELGDSALYFCASSLGLAGQNTGELFFGEGSRLTVL.

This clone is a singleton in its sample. CDR3 DNA: TGCGCCAGCAGTCTAGGGGCAGGGGGTAGCACAGATACGCAGTATTTT. Translated: CASSLGAGGSTDTQYF. V usage is TRBV23-1 and J usage is TRBJ2-3, with 7 bases that match TRBD1. TRBV23-1 is treated as an ORF (open reading frame) with a function not yet certain. The CDR3 sequence is 16 residues long. V was clipped by 4 bases and J by 0 bases; unmatched bases: 7.

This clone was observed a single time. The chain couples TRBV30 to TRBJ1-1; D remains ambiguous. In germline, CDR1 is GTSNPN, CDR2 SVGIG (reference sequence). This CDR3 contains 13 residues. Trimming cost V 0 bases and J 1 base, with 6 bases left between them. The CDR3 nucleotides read TGTGCCTGGAGTGTCGGTCGGAACACTGAAGCTTTCTTT. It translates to CAWSVGRNTEAFF.

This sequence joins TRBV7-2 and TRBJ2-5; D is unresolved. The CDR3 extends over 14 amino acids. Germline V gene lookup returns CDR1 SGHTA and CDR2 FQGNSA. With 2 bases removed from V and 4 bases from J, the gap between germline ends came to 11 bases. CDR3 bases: TGTGCCAGCAGCTTACTGGTGGCCTTAGAGACCCAGTACTTC. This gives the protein CASSLLVALETQYF.

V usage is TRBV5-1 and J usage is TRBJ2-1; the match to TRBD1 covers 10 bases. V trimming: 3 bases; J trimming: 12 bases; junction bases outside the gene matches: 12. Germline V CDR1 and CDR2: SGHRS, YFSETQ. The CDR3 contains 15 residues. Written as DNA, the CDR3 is TGCGCCAGCAGCTCGAGCCCGGGACAGGGGATGAGGCAGTTCTTC. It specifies CASSSSPGQGMRQFF.

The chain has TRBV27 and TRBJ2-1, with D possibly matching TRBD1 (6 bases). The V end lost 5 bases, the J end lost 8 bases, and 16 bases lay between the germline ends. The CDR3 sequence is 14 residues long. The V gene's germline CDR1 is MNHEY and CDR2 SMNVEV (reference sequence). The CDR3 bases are TGTGCCAGCAGTCAACTTAACTGGGGGCATGAGCAGTTCTTC. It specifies CASSQLNWGHEQFF.

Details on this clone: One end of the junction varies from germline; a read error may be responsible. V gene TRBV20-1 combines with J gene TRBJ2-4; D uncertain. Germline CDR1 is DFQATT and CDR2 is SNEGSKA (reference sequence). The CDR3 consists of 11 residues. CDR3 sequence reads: CSARDTPGHRF. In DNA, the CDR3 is TGCAGTGCTAGAGATACGCCTGGGCATCGATTC.

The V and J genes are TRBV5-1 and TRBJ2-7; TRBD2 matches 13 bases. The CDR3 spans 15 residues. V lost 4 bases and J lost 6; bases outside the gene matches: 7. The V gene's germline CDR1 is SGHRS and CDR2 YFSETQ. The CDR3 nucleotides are TGCGCCAGCAGCGTGGGGACTAGCGGGGAGGCCGAGCAGTACTTC. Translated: CASSVGTSGEAEQYF. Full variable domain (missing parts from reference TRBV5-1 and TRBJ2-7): KAGVTQTPRYLIKTRGQQVTLSCSPISGHRSVSWYQQTPGQGLQFLFEYFSETQRNKGNFPGRFSGRQFSNSRSEMNVSTLELGDSALYLCASSVGTSGEAEQYFGPGTRLTVT.

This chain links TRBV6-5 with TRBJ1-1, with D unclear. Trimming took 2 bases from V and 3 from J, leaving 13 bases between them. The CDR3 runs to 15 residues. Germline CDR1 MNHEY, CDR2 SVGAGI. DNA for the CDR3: TGTGCCAGCAGTTACGGTGGCGGGTGGGACACTGAAGCTTTCTTT. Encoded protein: CASSYGGGWDTEAFF.

In DNA, the CDR3 is TGTGCCAGCAGGAGGGACAGCGCCCGTCAGCCCCAGCATTTT. Amino acid sequence: CASRRDSARQPQHF. The rearrangement uses TRBV28 and TRBJ1-5; 7 bases fit TRBD1. This CDR3 region has 14 residues. J lost 6 bases, V lost 6 bases, and 8 bases had no gene match. Germline V lookup: CDR1 MDHEN, CDR2 SYDVKM.

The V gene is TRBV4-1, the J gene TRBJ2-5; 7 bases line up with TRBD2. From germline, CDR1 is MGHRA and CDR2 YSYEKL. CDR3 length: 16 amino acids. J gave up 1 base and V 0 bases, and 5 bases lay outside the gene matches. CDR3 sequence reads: CASSQDPSGPQETQYF. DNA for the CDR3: TGCGCCAGCAGCCAAGACCCTAGCGGACCCCAAGAGACCCAGTACTTC.

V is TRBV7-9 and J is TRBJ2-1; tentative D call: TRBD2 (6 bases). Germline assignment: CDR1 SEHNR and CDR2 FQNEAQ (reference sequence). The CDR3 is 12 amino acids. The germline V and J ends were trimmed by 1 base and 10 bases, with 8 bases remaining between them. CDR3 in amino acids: CASSLEAGEQFF. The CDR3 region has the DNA TGTGCCAGCAGCTTAGAGGCGGGAGAGCAGTTCTTC. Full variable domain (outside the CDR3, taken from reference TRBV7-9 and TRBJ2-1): DTGVSQNPRHKITKRGQNVTFRCDPISEHNRLYWYRQTLGQGPEFLTYFQNEAQLEKSRLLSDRFSAERPKGSFSTLEIQRTEQGDSAMYLCASSLEAGEQFFGPGTRLTVL.

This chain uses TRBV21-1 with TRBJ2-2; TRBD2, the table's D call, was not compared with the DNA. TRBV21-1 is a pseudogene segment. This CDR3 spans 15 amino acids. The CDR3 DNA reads TGTGCCAGCAGCACCAGCGGGAGGTGGGACGGGGAGCTGTTTTTT. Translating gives CASSTSGRWDGELFF.

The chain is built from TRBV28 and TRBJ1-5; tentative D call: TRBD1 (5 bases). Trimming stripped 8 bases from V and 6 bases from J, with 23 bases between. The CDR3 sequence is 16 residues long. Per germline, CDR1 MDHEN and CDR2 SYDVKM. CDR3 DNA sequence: TGTGCCAGCCCCCCACCTCGGGGGGTCTCCCCTCAGCCCCAGCATTTT. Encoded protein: CASPPPRGVSPQPQHF.